These T cell receptor beta chains were read from a single sample in a study of cytomegalovirus exposure and HLA in healthy donors. The repertoire was sequenced with immunoSEQ multiplex PCR; TCRdb's copy has only in-frame clones and lacks some. The data hold roughly 230,000 clones, with 85% to 95% observed a single time. Source material: PBMCs. Receptors originate from a girl aged 2-15 years in good health and CMV-seronegative. CDR3s include the opening cysteine and the closing phenylalanine or tryptophan.

TRBJ2-5	TRBV18	CASSLQGTGQETQYF
TRBJ2-3	TRBV5-1	CASTGSGRTDTQYF
TRBJ2-3	TRBV6-4	CASGTGVGGTDTQYF
TRBJ2-1	TRBV2	CASSERGTGPNEQFF
TRBJ1-2	TRBV6-5	CASTETAFNYGYTF
TRBJ1-1	TRBV5-5	CASSLVGGQGGFLNTEAFF
TRBJ1-2	TRBV19	CASRRPGRGGLYGYTF
TRBJ1-2	TRBV10-2	CASSEPGQGLSFYYTF
TRBJ2-6	TRBV29-1	CSADRGEGGANVLTF
TRBJ2-7	TRBV5-1	CASSFGTKYEQYF
TRBJ2-7	TRBV27	CASRPTGTSGIEQYF
.	TRBV7-8	CASSLTSLYYEQYF
TRBJ1-2	TRBV30	CAWSGGRGRPTF
TRBJ1-2	TRBV29-1	CSVGKGADYGYTF
TRBJ2-7	TRBV15	CATSRDVGQGIVDYEQYF
TRBJ2-2	TRBV7-6	CASSMTGSGELFF
TRBJ2-7	TRBV4-1	CASSQVRDSTYEQYF
TRBJ2-7	TRBV27	CASSLSAASEQYF
TRBJ1-5	TRBV7-2	CASSLEGASNQPQHF
TRBJ2-5	TRBV10-3	CAISESETQYF
TRBJ1-1	TRBV29-1	CSATEQDTEAFF
TRBJ2-1	TRBV11-2	CASSPQASGIYNEQFF
TRBJ2-1	TRBV9	CASSVAGAYNEQFF
TRBJ1-1	TRBV7-9	CASSLDPTGVDEAFF
TRBJ2-7	TRBV2	CASSEEVSSYEQYF
TRBJ1-6	TRBV7-6	CASSLFPQGYNSPLHF
TRBJ1-1	TRBV27	CASSPIDRVSTEAFF
TRBJ2-7	TRBV15	CATSRDQGLYEQYF
.	TRBV6-1	CASSVLGQGGLYEQYF
TRBJ2-7	TRBV2	CASMPGTGAYEQYF
TRBJ2-5	TRBV5-6	CASSSQTGLAGAGETQYF
TRBJ2-1	TRBV29-1	CSVEDRPGNEQFF
TRBJ1-5	TRBV6-1	CASSATGSSNQPQHF
TRBJ2-1	TRBV6-1	CASSEWASGSYNEQFF
TRBJ1-4	TRBV7-6	CASSSPQGLGEKLFF